These 4 T cell receptor beta chains came from one sample sequenced in a study of regulatory T cells in long-lasting Graves disease. Building of the TCR beta libraries involved iRepertoire HTBI primers and Arm-PCR of CDR3 regions. Using its own MiXCR run on the multiplex PCR reads, TCRdb lists one record per CDR3 protein. The table shows around 430,000 distinct CDR3 sequences, with about 20% occurring only once. Regarding time point: persistent/refractory GD, antithyroid drugs over 5 years with positive TRAb. There was RNA extracted from PBMCs, and the TCR library was made from it. Source: peripheral blood mononuclear cells (PBMCs), taken when the disease was refractory, from a patient treated with antithyroid drugs. Source of these receptors: a female donor with Graves disease.

This clonotype was observed at least ten times. CDR3 amino acids: CASSAQSGTGTGYTF. The CDR3 DNA reads TGTGCCAGCAGCGCCCAATCCGGGACAGGGACCGGCTACACCTTC. The chain joins TRBV9 to TRBJ1-2; 9 nucleotides line up with TRBD1. CDR3 size: 15 residues. Germline V gives CDR1 SGDLS, CDR2 YYNGEE. With V trimmed by 3 bases and J by 8 bases, 11 bases remained unmatched.

In regard to this clonotype: Relative to the germline gene, one junction end is altered; a read error may explain this. The rearrangement links TRBV7-7 to TRBJ2-7, with D perhaps assigned TRBD1 or TRBD2 (5 bases each). Germline values: CDR1 SSHAT, CDR2 FNYEAQ (reference sequence). The CDR3 consists of 15 residues. CDR3 nucleotides: TGTGCTAGCAGCTTCAGCGAGGGGAATTTCTACGAGCAGTACTTC. Protein product: CASSFSEGNFYEQYF.

V and J are TRBV2 and TRBJ2-5; a possible D gene is TRBD2 (5 bases). The DNA end is a closer match to TRBJ2-1, so the J assignment may be wrong. This CDR3 comprises 12 residues. CDR1 and CDR2 (germline): SNHLY, FYNNEI. CDR3 residues: CASSGENNEQFF. The DNA of the CDR3 is TGTGCCAGCAGTGGGGAGAATAATGAGCAGTTCTTC.

In regard to this clonotype: One end of the junction is discordant with germline, which a read error may explain. This chain connects TRBV7-2 to TRBJ2-5; D may be TRBD2 (6 bases). CDR1 is SGHTA and CDR2 is FQGNSA in the germline V gene. There are 13 residues in the CDR3. The CDR3 bases are TGTGCCAGCAGCATAGCGGATCAAGAGACCCAGTACTTC. Its translation: CASSIADQETQYF.